Described below is a single T cell receptor beta chain sequence and its context. The antigen is not known. This record comes from a study of OX40 agonist ivuxolimab in advanced cancers. About the study: Hepatocellular carcinoma, melanoma, renal cell or head and neck cancer affected the dose-escalation patients.

The table came from immunoSEQ multiplex PCR; TCRdb's copy has only in-frame clones and leaves some out. In the table there are approximately 50,000 clones, over 70% of which are singletons. Broader study findings: Partial responders treated at 0.1-3.0 mg/kg exhibited clonal expansion among the lowest measured.

The receptor's source is an adult with an advanced solid tumor such as melanoma, head and neck, liver or kidney cancer. The material was CD4+ or CD8+ T cells sorted from blood, obtained in a trial of the OX40 agonist ivuxolimab.

DNA for the CDR3: TGTGCCAGCAGCACGACAGGGGGTCTGTGGGGCTACACCTTC. Translated, it gives CASSTTGGLWGYTF. The chain joins TRBV5-6 to TRBJ1-2; 9 bases align to TRBD1. The CDR3 covers 14 residues. Trimming at V came to 4 bases and at J to 8 bases, leaving 9 bases not matched to a gene. The germline gives CDR1 SGHDT, CDR2 YYEEEE.